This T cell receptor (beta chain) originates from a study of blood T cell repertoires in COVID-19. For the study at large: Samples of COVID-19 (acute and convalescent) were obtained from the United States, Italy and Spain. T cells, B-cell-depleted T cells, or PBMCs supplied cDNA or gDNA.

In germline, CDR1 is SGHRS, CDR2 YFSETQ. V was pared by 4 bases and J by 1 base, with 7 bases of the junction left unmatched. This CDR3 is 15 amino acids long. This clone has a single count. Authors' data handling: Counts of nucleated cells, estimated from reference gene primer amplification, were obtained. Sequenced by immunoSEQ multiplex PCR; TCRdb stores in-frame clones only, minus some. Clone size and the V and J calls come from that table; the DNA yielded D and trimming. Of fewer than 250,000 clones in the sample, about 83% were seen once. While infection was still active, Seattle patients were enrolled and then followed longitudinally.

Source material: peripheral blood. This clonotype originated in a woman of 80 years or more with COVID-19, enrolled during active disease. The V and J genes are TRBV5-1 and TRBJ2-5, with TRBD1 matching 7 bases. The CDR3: CASSAQGQLQETQYF. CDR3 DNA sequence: TGCGCCAGCAGCGCCCAGGGACAGCTCCAAGAGACCCAGTACTTC.